The 11 T cell receptor beta chains given below trace back to one sample, sequenced in a study of neoadjuvant nivolumab and ipilimumab in lung cancer. Sequencing was performed with immunoSEQ multiplex PCR; in TCRdb, only in-frame clones are kept and a portion is missing. Counted here are some 25,000 clones, about 80% occurring once; the ten biggest clones make up about 20%. The material was tumor tissue, obtained after neoadjuvant nivolumab, alone or with ipilimumab, at or shortly before surgery. The receptors stem from an adult with non-small cell lung cancer.

V gene TRBV7-2 combines with J gene TRBJ1-1; D is uncertain. This CDR3 region has 13 residues. The germline gives CDR1 SGHTA, CDR2 FQGNSA. V was shortened by 3 bases and J by 3 bases, with 8 bases between the two germline ends. DNA for the CDR3: TGTGCCAGCAGCTTTCTTGGGGACACTGAAGCTTTCTTT. Protein sequence: CASSFLGDTEAFF.

The chain has TRBV7-2 and TRBJ2-7; D is undetermined. V was pared by 0 bases and J by 0 bases, with 12 bases between. This CDR3 is 16 amino acids long. Germline loops: CDR1 SGHTA, CDR2 FQGNSA. This CDR3 reads CASSLALMGGSYEQYF. CDR3 DNA sequence: TGTGCCAGCAGCTTAGCGCTCATGGGCGGCTCCTACGAGCAGTACTTC.

The chain combines TRBV4-1 with TRBJ1-2, with D possibly matching TRBD1 (6 bases). Germline V lookup: CDR1 MGHRA, CDR2 YSYEKL. V was shortened by 5 bases and J by 4 bases, with 23 bases between the two germline ends. The CDR3 extends over 17 amino acids. CDR3 amino acids: CASSFPLKQGFSYGYTF. The CDR3 DNA follows: TGCGCCAGCAGCTTCCCTCTTAAACAGGGCTTTAGCTATGGCTACACCTTC.

CDR3 coding DNA: TGCGCCAGCAGCCTCGGGACAGGGGGAGGCTACACCTTC. It yields the protein CASSLGTGGGYTF. The gene calls are TRBV5-1 and TRBJ1-2; the match to TRBD1 covers 11 bases. Trimming cost V 4 bases and J 8 bases; bases outside gene matches: 4. This CDR3 region has 13 residues. The germline CDR1 and CDR2 sequences are SGHRS and YFSETQ.

On this clone itself: This sample includes further DNA sequences coding for the same CDR3. V and J are TRBV11-2 and TRBJ1-4; a weak D match, TRBD1 (6 bases). The CDR3 extends over 13 amino acids. Trimming cost V 1 base and J 8 bases, with 8 bases left between them. CDR1 and CDR2 (germline): SGHAT, FQNNGV. CDR3 in DNA: TGTGCCAGCAGCTTAGGGACAGTCGAAAAACTGTTTTTT. Amino acids: CASSLGTVEKLFF.

The chain recombines TRBV5-6 with TRBJ2-3, with D perhaps TRBD1 or TRBD2 (6 bases each). The CDR3 is 16 residues long. Germline V gene sequence: CDR1 SGHDT, CDR2 YYEEEE. V was cut by 0 bases and J by 2 bases, with 13 bases left in between. The CDR3 here is CASSLGGAGDTDTQYF. CDR3 bases: TGTGCCAGCAGCTTGGGGGGGGCCGGAGACACAGATACGCAGTATTTT.

This clone has just one count. Compared with germline, one end of the junction differs, possibly owing to a read error. V usage is TRBV29-1 and J usage is TRBJ1-2; TRBD1 matches at 12 bases. CDR1 SQVTM and CDR2 ANQGSEA come from the germline V gene. CDR3 length: 17 residues. CDR3 sequence: CSVNPGTGGAGNYSYTF. The CDR3 DNA sequence: TGCAGCGTGAATCCCGGGACAGGGGGCGCGGGTAACTATAGCTACACCTTC.

CDR3 region: CSVGTSGGLTSTDTQYF. DNA for the CDR3: TGCAGCGTTGGTACTAGCGGGGGTCTAACTAGCACAGATACGCAGTATTTT. The chain links TRBV29-1 to TRBJ2-3; 11 bases line up with TRBD2. Unmatched junction bases numbered 9, after V lost 4 bases and J lost 0 bases. CDR1 and CDR2 from the germline V gene are SQVTM and ANQGSEA. This CDR3 comprises 17 residues.

This sequence joins TRBV18 and TRBJ1-3, with TRBD1 as a possible D gene (5 bases). The CDR3 is made up of 16 amino acids. Germline-derived CDR1 and CDR2 are KGHSH and LQKENI. Trimming took off 2 bases at V and 2 bases at J, with 13 bases between the two ends. The CDR3 spells CASSPSRQGAGNTIYF. In DNA, the CDR3 is TGTGCCAGCTCACCATCCCGGCAGGGAGCTGGAAACACCATATATTTT.

The gene calls are TRBV6-5 and TRBJ1-2; D is unresolved. Deletions cut 7 bases from V and 2 bases from J, with 8 bases between. There are 12 residues in the CDR3. Germline values: CDR1 MNHEY, CDR2 SVGAGI. CDR3 coding DNA: TGTGCCAGCACGGGCAGGAACTATGGCTACACCTTC. The encoded protein is CASTGRNYGYTF.

The gene calls are TRBV7-9 and TRBJ2-5, with 7 bases identical to TRBD2. Germline V gene lookup returns CDR1 SEHNR and CDR2 FQNEAQ (reference sequence). The CDR3 length is 18 residues. V was clipped by 4 bases and J by 3 bases; unmatched bases: 17. This CDR3 reads CASSSPFTSGTNEETQYF. The CDR3 coding sequence is TGTGCCAGCAGCTCGCCTTTTACTTCCGGGACTAACGAAGAGACCCAGTACTTC.